The subject of this entry is one TCR beta chain. These data originate in a study of molecular identifiers for immune sequencing clone quantification. In germline, CDR1 is SGHNT, CDR2 YENEEA. The ends lost 5 bases at V and 3 bases at J; junction bases unmatched: 5. The CDR3 has 16 amino acids. TCRdb re-called the PCR reads through MiXCR, storing one row per CDR3 protein. The sample shows around 70,000 distinct CDR3 sequences, about 18% of them seen only once. The V and J genes are TRBV11-3 and TRBJ2-3; 13 positions match TRBD2. Sequencing was done on a sample of naive CD8+ T cells from blood, with Jurkat cell RNA spiked in. Subset noted: FACS-sorted CD8+CD4-CCR7+CD45RA+ naive T cells. The clonotype comes from a human donor in good health. Some libraries in this study had Jurkat cell RNA spiked in. The CDR3 loop reads CASSLLLAGGTDTQYF. The CDR3 nucleotides are TGTGCCAGCAGCCTGCTACTAGCGGGAGGGACAGATACGCAGTATTTT.